Listed below are T cell receptor beta chains from one sample, sequenced in a study of technical replicates of blood from several donors. Profiled with immunoSEQ multiplex PCR; TCRdb holds only in-frame clones, not every one. Of approximately 81,000 clones in the sample, about 94% were seen once. The sample was T cells isolated from PBMCs. All receptors derive from a human donor in good health. Both conserved end residues are trimmed from each CDR3. The order of the fields is J gene, V gene, CDR3 length, CDR3 protein.

TRBJ2-1 | TRBV7-9 | 13 | ASSASGSYWGEQF
TRBJ1-1 | TRBV5-1 | 12 | ASNIRTGDTEAF
TRBJ1-3 | TRBV6-5 | 12 | ASSTGISGNTIY
TRBJ1-1 | TRBV21-1 | 15 | ASSRSGTGVESTEAF
TRBJ2-2 | TRBV7-8 | 14 | ASRPLAGVGTGELF
TRBJ2-1 | TRBV7-9 | 15 | ASSPLVGGSSYNEQF
TRBJ1-1 | TRBV19 | 10 | ASSIGNTEAF
TRBJ1-1 | TRBV2 | 12 | ASSGGHVGTEAF
TRBJ2-1 | TRBV30 | 13 | AWNFLAGRPNEQF
TRBJ2-7 | TRBV29-1 | 11 | SVWTGGRYEQY
TRBJ2-7 | TRBV7-2 | 11 | ASSSGGPYEQY
TRBJ2-5 | TRBV9 | 13 | ASSPILGQGETQY
TRBJ2-7 | TRBV18 | 11 | ASSPGTGGEQY
TRBJ2-7 | TRBV27 | 12 | ASGYGGSVYEQY
TRBJ2-5 | TRBV28 | 14 | ASTPPVDREQETQY
TRBJ2-3 | TRBV11-3 | 15 | ASSPHDLKSSTDTQY
TRBJ2-7 | TRBV19 | 16 | ASSIDNGPGKMSYEQY
TRBJ2-7 | TRBV9 | 11 | ASSAGDSYEQY
TRBJ1-2 | TRBV30 | 6 | AWRTGC
TRBJ1-1 | TRBV9 | 12 | ASSAFTENTEAF
TRBJ1-2 | TRBV2 | 13 | ASSGGQGQIYGYT
TRBJ2-3 | TRBV7-9 | 12 | ASSLSTDTDTQY
TRBJ2-2 | TRBV9 | 13 | ASSFSRGPTGELF
TRBJ1-2 | TRBV14 | 12 | ASSQVGGSYGYT
TRBJ2-1 | TRBV2 | 14 | ASSAQSGTTYNEQF
TRBJ1-1 | TRBV19 | 12 | ASSIASGETEAF
TRBJ1-2 | TRBV27 | 11 | ASTDRVKSGYT
TRBJ2-5 | TRBV10-3 | 11 | AISRDYQETQY
TRBJ2-5 | TRBV6-6 | 12 | ASSNTGFRETQY
TRBJ1-4 | TRBV27 | 15 | ASSSSLGVATNEKLF
TRBJ1-2 | TRBV28 | 13 | ASSPVRALNYGYT
TRBJ2-3 | TRBV2 | 8 | ASTSDTQY
TRBJ1-1 | TRBV6-6 | 12 | ASSYSSGGTEAF
TRBJ2-2 | TRBV7-3 | 14 | ASSLDWTGNTGELF
TRBJ2-1 | TRBV9 | 15 | ASSVAMTTSGSIEQF
TRBJ2-1 | TRBV5-1 | 12 | ASSSLRENNEQF
TRBJ1-2 | TRBV4-3 | 12 | ASSQEVTSYGYT
TRBJ2-1 | TRBV7-9 | 13 | ASSTWTSGDNEQF
TRBJ1-2 | TRBV6-5 | 11 | ASSRGESYGYT
TRBJ1-2 | TRBV19 | 14 | ASSIDLRGSGYGYT
TRBJ1-2 | TRBV10-3 | 11 | AISTQGDYGYT
TRBJ1-2 | TRBV6-5 | 10 | ASSPTQGGYT
TRBJ1-4 | TRBV2 | 12 | ASSDRETNEKLF
TRBJ2-7 | TRBV27 | 13 | ASSFGVPELEEQY
TRBJ2-3 | TRBV5-4 | 15 | ASSSNLYAGGADTQY
TRBJ2-1 | TRBV30 | 12 | AFERDWSYNEQF
TRBJ1-1 | TRBV5-6 | 13 | ASSPLTLMNTEAF
TRBJ2-5 | TRBV7-9 | 14 | ASSPLGRESGETQY
TRBJ2-2 | TRBV4-3 | 11 | ASSHVYTGELF
TRBJ2-2 | TRBV6-5 | 11 | ASSYSYTGELF
TRBJ2-5 | TRBV5-1 | 12 | ASSLRGGQETQY
TRBJ2-3 | TRBV6-1 | 11 | ASLAGDPDTQY
TRBJ1-4 | TRBV14 | 14 | ASSSIGGATNEKLF
TRBJ1-1 | TRBV9 | 13 | ASSPLTGYGTEAF
TRBJ2-1 | TRBV2 | 12 | ASSPGTGTNEQF
TRBJ1-3 | TRBV13 | 10 | ASSSYGNTIY
TRBJ2-7 | TRBV7-3 | 12 | ASSIAGGPVEQY